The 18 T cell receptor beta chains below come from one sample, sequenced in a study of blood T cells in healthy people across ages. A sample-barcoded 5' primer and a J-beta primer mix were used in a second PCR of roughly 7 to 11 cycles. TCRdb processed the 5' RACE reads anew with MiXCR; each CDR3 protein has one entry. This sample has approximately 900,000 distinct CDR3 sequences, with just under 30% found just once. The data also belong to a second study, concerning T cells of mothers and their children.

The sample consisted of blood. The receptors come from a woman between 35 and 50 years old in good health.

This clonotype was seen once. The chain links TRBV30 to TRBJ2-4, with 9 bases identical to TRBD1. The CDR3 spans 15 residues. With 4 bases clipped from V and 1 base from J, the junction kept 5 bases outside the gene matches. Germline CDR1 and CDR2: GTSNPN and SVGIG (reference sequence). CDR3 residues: CAWNDRGRAKNIQYF. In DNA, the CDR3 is TGTGCCTGGAACGACAGGGGGAGGGCCAAAAACATTCAGTACTTC. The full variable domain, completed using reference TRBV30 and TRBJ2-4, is SQTIHQWPATLVQPVGSPLSLECTVEGTSNPNLYWYRQAAGRGLQLLFYSVGIGQISSEVPQNLSASRPQDRQFILSSKKLLLSDSGFYLCAWNDRGRAKNIQYFGAGTRLSVL.

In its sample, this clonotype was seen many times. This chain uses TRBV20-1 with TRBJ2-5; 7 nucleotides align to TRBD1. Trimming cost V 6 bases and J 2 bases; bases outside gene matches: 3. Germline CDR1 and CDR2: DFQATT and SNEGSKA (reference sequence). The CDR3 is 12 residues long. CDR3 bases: TGCAGTGCCCCGGGACAGCAAGAGACCCAGTACTTC. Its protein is CSAPGQQETQYF.

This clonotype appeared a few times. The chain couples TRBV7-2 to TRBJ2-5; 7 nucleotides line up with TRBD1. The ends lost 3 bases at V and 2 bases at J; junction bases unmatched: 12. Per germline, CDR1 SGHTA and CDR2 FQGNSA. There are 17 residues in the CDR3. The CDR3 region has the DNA TGTGCCAGCAGCTTTCGACAGGGTCGAGTAAAACAAGAGACCCAGTACTTC. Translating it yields CASSFRQGRVKQETQYF.

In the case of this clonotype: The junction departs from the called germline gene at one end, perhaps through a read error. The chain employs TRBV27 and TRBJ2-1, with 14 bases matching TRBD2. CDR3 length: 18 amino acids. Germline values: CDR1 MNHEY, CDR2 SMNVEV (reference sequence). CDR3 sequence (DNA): TGTGCCAGCAGTTTATGGCACGGGACTAGCGGGGGAGTAGGGGAGCTGTTCTTC. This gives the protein CASSLWHGTSGGVGELFF.

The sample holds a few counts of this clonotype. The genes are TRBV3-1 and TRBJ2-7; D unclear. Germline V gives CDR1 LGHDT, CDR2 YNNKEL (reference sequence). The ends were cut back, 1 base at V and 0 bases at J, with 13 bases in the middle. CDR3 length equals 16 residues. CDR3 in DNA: TGTGCCAGCAGCCAAGGAGTGTATGGTAGCTCCTACGAGCAGTACTTC. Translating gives CASSQGVYGSSYEQYF.

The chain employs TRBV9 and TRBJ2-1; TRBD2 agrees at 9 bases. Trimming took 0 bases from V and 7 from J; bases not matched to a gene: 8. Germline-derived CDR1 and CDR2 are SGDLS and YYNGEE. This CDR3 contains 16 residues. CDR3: CASSVGKSGGWNEQFF. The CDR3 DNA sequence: TGTGCCAGCAGCGTAGGAAAGAGCGGGGGGTGGAATGAGCAGTTCTTC.

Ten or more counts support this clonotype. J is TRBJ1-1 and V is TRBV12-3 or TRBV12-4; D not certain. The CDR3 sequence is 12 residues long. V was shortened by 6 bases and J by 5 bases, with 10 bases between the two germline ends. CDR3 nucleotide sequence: TGTGCCAGCAGCTCCTTGAGGACTGAAGCTTTCTTT. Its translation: CASSSLRTEAFF.

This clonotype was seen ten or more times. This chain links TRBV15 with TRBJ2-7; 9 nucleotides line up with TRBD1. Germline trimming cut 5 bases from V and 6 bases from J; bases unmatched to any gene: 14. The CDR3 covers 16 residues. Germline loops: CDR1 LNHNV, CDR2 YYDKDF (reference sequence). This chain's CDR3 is CATSHGGQGSWGEQYF. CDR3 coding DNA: TGTGCCACCAGCCACGGGGGACAGGGTTCGTGGGGCGAGCAGTACTTC.

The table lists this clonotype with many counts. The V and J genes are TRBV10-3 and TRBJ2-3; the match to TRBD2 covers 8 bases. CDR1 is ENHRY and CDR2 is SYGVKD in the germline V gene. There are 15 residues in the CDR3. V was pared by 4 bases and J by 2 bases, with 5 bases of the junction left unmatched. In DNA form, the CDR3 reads TGTGCCATCAGTGCGAGCGGGGGCCTCACAGATACGCAGTATTTT. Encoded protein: CAISASGGLTDTQYF.

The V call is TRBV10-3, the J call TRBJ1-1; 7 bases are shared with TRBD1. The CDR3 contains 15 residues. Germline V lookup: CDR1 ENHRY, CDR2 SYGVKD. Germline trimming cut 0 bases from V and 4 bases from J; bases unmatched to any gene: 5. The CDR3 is CAISESGQMSTEAFF. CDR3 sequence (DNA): TGTGCCATCAGTGAGTCGGGACAGATGAGCACTGAAGCTTTCTTT.

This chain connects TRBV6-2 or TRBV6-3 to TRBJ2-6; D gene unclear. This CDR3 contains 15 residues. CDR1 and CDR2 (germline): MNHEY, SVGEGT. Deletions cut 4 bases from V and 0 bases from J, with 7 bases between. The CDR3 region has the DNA TGTGCCAGCAGTTTTTCCCTCTCTGGGGCCAACGTCCTGACTTTC. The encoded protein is CASSFSLSGANVLTF.

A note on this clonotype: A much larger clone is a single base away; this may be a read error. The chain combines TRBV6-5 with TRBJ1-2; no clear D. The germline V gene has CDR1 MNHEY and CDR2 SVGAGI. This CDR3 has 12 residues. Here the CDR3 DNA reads TGTGCCAGCAGTTACAACCTCTATGGCTGCACCTTC. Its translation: CASSYNLYGCTF.

CDR3 DNA: TGCGCCAGCAGCTTTAGCGTTGGACTAGCGGGGATAGAGCAGTTCTTC. Protein sequence: CASSFSVGLAGIEQFF. This chain uses TRBV5-1 with TRBJ2-1; 12 bases are shared with TRBD2. The V gene's germline CDR1 is SGHRS and CDR2 YFSETQ. This CDR3 contains 16 residues. The V gene end was trimmed by 2 bases and the J gene end by 10 bases; junction bases not matched to a gene: 10.

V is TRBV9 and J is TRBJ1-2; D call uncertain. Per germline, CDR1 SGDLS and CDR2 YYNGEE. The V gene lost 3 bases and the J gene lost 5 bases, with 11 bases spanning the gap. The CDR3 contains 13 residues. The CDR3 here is CASSDPRVYGYTF. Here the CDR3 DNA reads TGTGCCAGCAGCGACCCCCGTGTGTATGGCTACACCTTC.

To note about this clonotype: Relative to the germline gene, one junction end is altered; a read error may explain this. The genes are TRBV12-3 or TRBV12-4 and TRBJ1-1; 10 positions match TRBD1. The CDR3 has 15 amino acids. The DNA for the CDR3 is TGTGCCAGCGGGGACAGGGGTCACGTGAACACTGGAGCTTTCTTT. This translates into CASGDRGHVNTGAFF.

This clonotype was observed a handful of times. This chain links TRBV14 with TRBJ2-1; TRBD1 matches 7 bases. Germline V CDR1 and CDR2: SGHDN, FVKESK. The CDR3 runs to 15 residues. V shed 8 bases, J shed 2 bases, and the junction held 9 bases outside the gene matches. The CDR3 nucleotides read TGTGCCAGCGGAAGACAGGGCCTAACCTACAATGAGCAGTTCTTC. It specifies CASGRQGLTYNEQFF.

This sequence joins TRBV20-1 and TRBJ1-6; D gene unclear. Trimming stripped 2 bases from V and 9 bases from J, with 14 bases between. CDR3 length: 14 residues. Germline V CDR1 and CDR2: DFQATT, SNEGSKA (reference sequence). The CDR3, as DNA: TGCAGTGCTAGATCAGGCGGGGAAGGTTCACCCCTCCACTTT. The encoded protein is CSARSGGEGSPLHF.

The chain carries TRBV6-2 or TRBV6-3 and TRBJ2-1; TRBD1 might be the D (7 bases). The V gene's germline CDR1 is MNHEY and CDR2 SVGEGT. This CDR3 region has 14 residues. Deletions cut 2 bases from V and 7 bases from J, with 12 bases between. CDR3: CASSYIRGVNEQFF. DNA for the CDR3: TGTGCCAGCAGTTACATCAGGGGGGTAAATGAGCAGTTCTTC.